The 20 T cell receptor beta chains presented below share a single source sample, sequenced in a study of OX40 agonist ivuxolimab in advanced cancers. The method was immunoSEQ multiplex PCR; TCRdb's version includes in-frame clones alone and lacks a portion of them. This sample has 55,000 to 70,000 clones, with about 85% found just once. Sample: CD4+ or CD8+ T cells sorted from blood, taken in a trial of the OX40 agonist ivuxolimab. These receptors were taken from an adult with an advanced solid tumor such as melanoma, head and neck, liver or kidney cancer.

This sequence joins TRBV7-2 and TRBJ2-5; the D gene is possibly TRBD1 (5 bases). With 6 bases removed from V and 5 bases from J, the gap between germline ends came to 13 bases. This CDR3 comprises 13 residues. Germline lookup yields CDR1 SGHTA and CDR2 FQGNSA. The CDR3 region is CASRIRVRETQYF. The CDR3 DNA sequence: TGTGCCAGCAGAATCAGGGTGAGGGAGACCCAGTACTTC.

This chain connects TRBV30 to TRBJ2-2; TRBD2 matches 7 bases. The CDR3 consists of 11 residues. Looked up from germline, CDR1 is GTSNPN and CDR2 is SVGIG (reference sequence). Losses at the gene ends were 8 bases for V and 7 bases for J; bases not matched to a gene: 4. The CDR3 protein is CALGGFGELFF. DNA of the CDR3: TGTGCCCTCGGGGGGTTCGGGGAGCTGTTTTTT.

The V and J genes are TRBV27 and TRBJ2-7; TRBD1 matches at 7 bases. CDR1 MNHEY and CDR2 SMNVEV come from the germline V gene (reference sequence). The V gene end was trimmed by 6 bases and the J gene end by 3 bases; junction bases not matched to a gene: 5. The length of the CDR3 is 13 residues. Written as DNA, the CDR3 is TGTGCCAGCAGCCTAAGGGACAGCTACGAGCAGTACTTC. Translation gives CASSLRDSYEQYF.

V and J are TRBV5-4 and TRBJ2-5, with D tentatively TRBD1 or TRBD2 (5 bases each). The germline V gene has CDR1 SGHNT and CDR2 YYREEE (reference sequence). The CDR3 runs 14 residues. V lost 4 bases and J lost 5, with 15 bases in between. Written as DNA, the CDR3 is TGTGCCAGCAGCCTCGAGGGGCAAGCCGAGACCCAGTACTTC. It specifies CASSLEGQAETQYF. The complete variable domain, with remaining parts taken from reference TRBV5-4 and TRBJ2-5, reads ETGVTQSPTHLIKTRGQQVTLRCSSQSGHNTVSWYQQALGQGPQFIFQYYREEENGRGNFPPRFSGLQFPNYSSELNVNALELDDSALYLCASSLEGQAETQYFGPGTRLLVL.

This sequence joins TRBV7-9 and TRBJ2-5; D may be TRBD2 (6 bases). Germline V gene lookup returns CDR1 SEHNR and CDR2 FQNEAQ (reference sequence). Trimming took off 5 bases at V and 4 bases at J, with 8 bases between the two ends. The CDR3 extends over 12 amino acids. In DNA, the CDR3 is TGTGCCAGCAGCGAGGGAGGAGAGACCCAGTACTTC. Encoded protein: CASSEGGETQYF.

The genes are TRBV19 and TRBJ2-1; 12 bases fit TRBD2. Per germline, CDR1 LNHDA and CDR2 SQIVND (reference sequence). CDR3 length equals 14 residues. The J segment lost 9 bases and the V segment lost 4 bases, leaving 4 bases of the junction unmatched. The CDR3 DNA is TGTGCCAGTAGTACGACTAGCGGGAGCGGTGAGCAGTTCTTC. Translated, it gives CASSTTSGSGEQFF.

This clone was recorded a few times. The chain has TRBV7-9 and TRBJ1-2; TRBD1 aligns across 7 bases. Per germline, CDR1 SEHNR and CDR2 FQNEAQ (reference sequence). V gave up 6 bases and J gave up 6 bases; unmatched junction bases: 10. CDR3 length: 14 residues. The CDR3 DNA reads as TGTGCCAGCAGTCGGAGTGACAGGGATGATGGCTACACCTTC. Residues: CASSRSDRDDGYTF.

The rearrangement joins TRBV2 to TRBJ2-5; TRBD1 or TRBD2 may be the D gene (5 bases each). The DNA end is a closer match to TRBJ2-7, so the J assignment may be wrong. The CDR3 has 14 residues. CDR1 is SNHLY and CDR2 is FYNNEI in the germline V gene. CDR3 residues: CASRRGTDHYEQYF. In nucleotides, the CDR3 is TGTGCCAGCAGGAGGGGCACCGACCATTACGAGCAGTACTTC.

The chain employs TRBV5-1 and TRBJ1-1; maybe TRBD1 (6 bases). Germline CDR1 SGHRS, CDR2 YFSETQ. V was trimmed by 5 bases and J by 3 bases, leaving 11 bases between them. The CDR3 totals 13 residues. The CDR3 sequence: CASSLDSYTEAFF. Written as DNA, the CDR3 is TGCGCCAGCAGTCTGGACAGTTACACTGAAGCTTTCTTT. Full variable domain (missing parts from reference TRBV5-1 and TRBJ1-1): KAGVTQTPRYLIKTRGQQVTLSCSPISGHRSVSWYQQTPGQGLQFLFEYFSETQRNKGNFPGRFSGRQFSNSRSEMNVSTLELGDSALYLCASSLDSYTEAFFGQGTRLTVV.

The rearrangement joins TRBV7-3 to TRBJ1-2; 9 bases line up with TRBD1. The CDR3 runs to 14 residues. Germline-derived CDR1 and CDR2 are SGHTA and FQGTGA. V lost 4 bases to trimming and J lost 8 bases; unmatched junction nucleotides: 8. CDR3 residues: CASSSTQGAEGYTF. DNA for the CDR3: TGTGCCAGCAGCTCCACACAGGGGGCCGAGGGCTACACCTTC.

This sequence joins TRBV27 and TRBJ2-7; 7 bases fit TRBD1. Germline trimming cut 0 bases from V and 2 bases from J; bases unmatched to any gene: 7. Germline CDR1 and CDR2: MNHEY and SMNVEV (reference sequence). The CDR3 extends over 16 amino acids. This chain's CDR3 is CASSLSGRQGPYEQYF. CDR3 coding DNA: TGTGCCAGCAGTTTATCGGGGCGACAGGGTCCCTACGAGCAGTACTTC.

In its sample, this clone was seen once. The gene calls are TRBV19 and TRBJ2-2; D call uncertain. V gave up 5 bases and J gave up 6 bases, with 13 bases separating them. There are 14 residues in the CDR3. Germline V lookup: CDR1 LNHDA, CDR2 SQIVND (reference sequence). The DNA of the CDR3 is TGTGCCAGTAGTTATTATAGTGGATCCGGGGAGCTGTTTTTT. Translating it yields CASSYYSGSGELFF.

This clone was counted a few times. This CDR3 reads CASGDRSNQPQHF. The CDR3 bases are TGTGCTAGTGGCGACAGGAGCAATCAGCCCCAGCATTTT. V usage is TRBV12-5 and J usage is TRBJ1-5; maybe TRBD1 (6 bases). CDR1 and CDR2 (germline): LGHNT, FRNRAP. Trimming took 6 bases from V and 1 from J, leaving 7 bases between them. This CDR3 has 13 residues. Full variable domain (rest looked up from reference TRBV12-5 and TRBJ1-5): DARVTQTPRHKVTEMGQEVTMRCQPILGHNTVFWYRQTMMQGLELLAYFRNRAPLDDSGMPKDRFSAEMPDATLATLKIQPSEPRDSAVYFCASGDRSNQPQHFGDGTRLSIL.

This clone has just one count. This sequence joins TRBV5-5 and TRBJ1-3; 10 bases line up with TRBD1. The germline gives CDR1 SGHKS, CDR2 YYEKEE (reference sequence). The length of the CDR3 is 16 residues. The J segment lost 4 bases and the V segment lost 1 base, leaving 5 bases of the junction unmatched. This chain's CDR3 is CASSLLRDRGGNTIYF. Here the CDR3 DNA reads TGTGCCAGCAGCTTGTTGCGGGACAGGGGAGGAAACACCATATATTTT.

The chain links TRBV2 to TRBJ2-5; D uncertain. The DNA end favors TRBJ2-7, so the J call may be wrong. The CDR3 is 12 residues long. The germline V gene has CDR1 SNHLY and CDR2 FYNNEI. In nucleotides, the CDR3 is TGTGCCAGCAGTGGGGCAGTTTACGAGCAGTACTTC. Translated, it gives CASSGAVYEQYF.

As DNA, the CDR3 is TGTGCCAGCAGCTCCCGAGACAGGGTCCACGGGCAGTACTTC. Translated, it gives CASSSRDRVHGQYF. The V call is TRBV5-4, the J call TRBJ2-7, with TRBD1 matching over 7 bases. Trimming removed 3 bases from V and 9 bases from J; junction bases left unmatched: 12. The V gene's germline CDR1 is SGHNT and CDR2 YYREEE (reference sequence). This CDR3 comprises 14 residues.

This clone was detected a few times. The V and J genes are TRBV7-6 and TRBJ1-2, with D uncertain. Trimming took 5 bases from V and 8 from J, leaving 9 bases between them. The germline CDR1 and CDR2 sequences are SGHVS and FNYEAQ. CDR3 length: 11 residues. CDR3 bases: TGTGCCAGCAGCCCCTTAGGAGGCTACACCTTC. Translation: CASSPLGGYTF.

The chain couples TRBV18 to TRBJ2-7, with TRBD2 as a possible D gene (6 bases). Germline V gene sequence: CDR1 KGHSH, CDR2 LQKENI. V was shortened by 3 bases and J by 2 bases, with 17 bases between the two germline ends. The CDR3 has 16 amino acids. As DNA, the CDR3 is TGTGCCAGCTCACCCTCGGGAGCTCTGCGGGCCTACGAGCAGTACTTC. This sequence encodes CASSPSGALRAYEQYF.

V gene TRBV25-1 combines with J gene TRBJ2-7; 10 positions agree with TRBD2. This CDR3 has 16 amino acids. The V gene's germline CDR1 is MGHDK and CDR2 SYGVNS. CDR3 in DNA: TGTGCAAACCGGATAACCAGCGGGAGGGGGCCCTACGAGCAGTACTTC. Protein product: CANRITSGRGPYEQYF.

J is TRBJ1-3 and V is TRBV19; the D gene is possibly TRBD1 (5 bases). Germline CDR1 reads LNHDA; CDR2 reads SQIVND (reference sequence). Trimming pared 1 base from V and 0 bases from J, leaving 7 bases between. The CDR3 loop spans 15 amino acids. The CDR3 DNA reads as TGTGCCAGTAGTATAGCGACAGCCTCTGGAAACACCATATATTTT. The encoded protein is CASSIATASGNTIYF.